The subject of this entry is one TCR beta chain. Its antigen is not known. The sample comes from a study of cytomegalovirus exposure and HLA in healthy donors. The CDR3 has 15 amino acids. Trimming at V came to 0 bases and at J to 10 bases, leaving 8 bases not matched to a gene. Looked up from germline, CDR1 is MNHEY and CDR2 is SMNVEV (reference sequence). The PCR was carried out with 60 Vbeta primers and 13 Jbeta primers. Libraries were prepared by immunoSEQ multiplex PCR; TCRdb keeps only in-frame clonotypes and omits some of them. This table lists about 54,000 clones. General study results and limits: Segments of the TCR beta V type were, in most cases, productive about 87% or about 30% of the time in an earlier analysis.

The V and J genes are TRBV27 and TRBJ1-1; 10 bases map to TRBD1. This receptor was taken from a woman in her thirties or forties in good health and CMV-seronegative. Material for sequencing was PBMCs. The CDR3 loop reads CASSLSPGQGERAFF. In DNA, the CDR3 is TGTGCCAGCAGTTTATCGCCTGGACAGGGGGAGAGAGCTTTCTTT.